These T cell receptor beta chains were read from a single sample in a study of metastatic and nonmetastatic thyroid tumors. Using MiXCR, TCRdb reanalyzed the PCR reads. This sample has some 15,000 clones, with less than 25% found just once. Sequencing used adjacent normal tissue. The origin of the receptors is a female donor with papillary thyroid cancer or a benign thyroid nodule (not recorded which). Some clones in this sample may be carry-over from other donors' samples. Both conserved end residues are part of each CDR3. A D gene is named only where the DNA matches it firmly. Some rows have no size entry. The others give once, few or many, or a class for an expanded clone.

CASSHPGQGSAEAFF,TGTGCCAGCAGCCACCCAGGTCAGGGTTCGGCTGAAGCTTTCTTT,TRBV12-3/TRBV12-4,few,-,TRBJ1-1
CASSPRPTSYEQYF,TGTGCCAGCAGTCCCCGACCCACTAGCTACGAGCAGTACTTC,TRBV6-1,-,-,TRBJ2-7
CSARKGGGNTEAFF,TGCAGTGCCCGGAAAGGAGGGGGAAACACTGAAGCTTTCTTT,TRBV20-1,-,-,TRBJ1-1
CASSQDGQGVKAFF,TGTGCCAGCTCACAGGACGGACAGGGGGTGAAAGCTTTCTTT,TRBV18,-,TRBD1,TRBJ1-1
CASSLSGGNYGYTF,TGTGCCAGCAGTTTATCGGGGGGGAACTATGGCTACACCTTC,TRBV28,few,-,TRBJ1-2
CASIRGRVETQYF,TGCGCCAGCATTCGCGGGAGGGTCGAGACCCAGTACTTC,TRBV10-1,few,TRBD2,TRBJ2-5
CASSDDGYNEQFF,TGTGCCAGCAGTGATGATGGCTACAATGAGCAGTTCTTC,TRBV6-1,-,-,TRBJ2-1
CASRKGVAASTDTQYF,TGTGCCAGCAGAAAAGGGGTAGCGGCCAGCACAGATACGCAGTATTTT,TRBV2,few,-,TRBJ2-3
CASGWDISYEQYF,TGCGCCAGCGGTTGGGATATCTCCTACGAGCAGTACTTC,TRBV5-1,-,-,TRBJ2-7
CASSMVGLADYEQYF,TGTGCCAGTAGTATGGTGGGACTAGCTGACTACGAGCAGTACTTC,TRBV19,few,TRBD2,TRBJ2-7
CASSFGGSYEQYF,TGTGCCAGCAGCTTCGGGGGCTCCTACGAGCAGTACTTC,TRBV11-2,-,-,TRBJ2-7
CASSQKKTAYNEQFF,TGTGCCAGCAGCCAAAAAAAAACTGCCTACAATGAGCAGTTCTTC,TRBV14,-,-,TRBJ2-1
CASSDSPMPGTDQPQHF,TGTGCCAGCAGTGACTCTCCGATGCCAGGAACGGATCAGCCCCAGCATTTT,TRBV6-1,many,-,TRBJ1-5
CASRPGRAGGSDTQYF,TGCGCCAGCAGGCCTGGCCGGGCGGGAGGATCAGATACGCAGTATTTT,TRBV5-1,-,TRBD2,TRBJ2-3
CASSSGQFSYEQYF,TGCGCCAGCAGCTCCGGACAGTTCTCCTACGAGCAGTACTTC,TRBV5-1,-,-,TRBJ2-7
CSVSAGPGCTETQYF,TGCAGCGTCTCTGCTGGGCCAGGGTGCACGGAGACCCAGTACTTC,TRBV29-1,few,-,TRBJ2-5
CASSQSTSYNEQFF,TGCGCCAGCAGTCAGTCGACCTCCTACAATGAGCAGTTCTTC,TRBV5-1,few,-,TRBJ2-1
CSARDRGLQASGQYF,TGCAGTGCTAGAGATCGGGGTCTGCAGGCCTCGGGGCAGTACTTC,TRBV20-1,-,-,TRBJ2-7
CATSRGWGRTEAFF,TGTGCCACCAGCAGGGGTTGGGGGAGGACTGAAGCTTTCTTT,TRBV15,-,-,TRBJ1-1
CASSLPWVNTEAFF,TGTGCCAGCAGCTTACCGTGGGTGAACACTGAAGCTTTCTTT,TRBV7-2,few,-,TRBJ1-1
CSASGGRALYEQYF,TGCAGTGCTAGTGGTGGAAGGGCCTTATACGAGCAGTACTTC,TRBV20-1,-,-,TRBJ2-7
CSAVSSGYSYNEQFF,TGCAGTGCCGTTTCCTCGGGTTACTCCTACAATGAGCAGTTCTTC,TRBV20-1,-,-,TRBJ2-1
CASSLEGWVTGELFF,TGTGCCAGCAGTTTGGAGGGTTGGGTTACCGGGGAGCTGTTTTTT,TRBV27,few,-,TRBJ2-2
CASSLGLNTEAFF,TGCGCCAGCAGCCTTGGACTGAACACTGAAGCTTTCTTT,TRBV4-1,few,-,TRBJ1-1
CSASEGGSRTYEQYF,TGCAGTGCTAGTGAGGGTGGCTCGCGGACCTACGAGCAGTACTTC,TRBV20-1,few,-,TRBJ2-7
CASRLTGGRSPLHF,TGTGCCAGCAGGCTTACGGGGGGTCGGTCACCCCTCCACTTT,TRBV6-1,-,-,TRBJ1-6
CASSGWTGFNSIRSYEQYF,TGTGCCAGCAGTGGCTGGACAGGGTTCAATAGTATTCGCTCCTACGAGCAGTACTTC,TRBV6-4,-,TRBD1,TRBJ2-7
CSASDSVNTGELFF,TGCAGTGCTAGTGATAGCGTGAACACCGGGGAGCTGTTTTTT,TRBV20-1,-,-,TRBJ2-2
CASSLQAFGPYEQYF,TGTGCCAGCAGCTTGCAAGCGTTCGGACCCTACGAGCAGTACTTC,TRBV7-6,-,-,TRBJ2-7
CASSLASGSYEQYF,TGTGCCAGCAGCTTAGCTAGCGGCTCCTACGAGCAGTACTTC,TRBV11-3,-,TRBD2,TRBJ2-7
CASSGTSGRVYEQYF,TGCGCCAGCAGCGGAACTAGCGGGAGGGTTTACGAGCAGTACTTC,TRBV10-2,-,TRBD2,TRBJ2-7
CATIDRWNTEAFF,TGTGCCACCATTGATAGATGGAACACTGAAGCTTTCTTT,TRBV24-1,few,-,TRBJ1-1
CASSLDSESTDTQYF,TGTGCCAGCAGCTTAGACTCAGAGAGCACAGATACGCAGTATTTT,TRBV11-3,many,-,TRBJ2-3
CASSTGQGGQPQHF,TGTGCCAGCAGCACTGGACAGGGGGGACAGCCCCAGCATTTT,TRBV9,-,TRBD1,TRBJ1-5
CATSISGRPDNEQFF,TGTGCCACCAGCATTAGCGGCCGACCAGACAATGAGCAGTTCTTC,TRBV24-1,few,-,TRBJ2-1
CASSQGTGTDTQYF,TGCGCCAGCAGCCAGGGGACAGGCACAGATACGCAGTATTTT,TRBV4-1,-,TRBD1,TRBJ2-3
CASSLAVTLEQYF,TGTGCCAGCAGTTTAGCGGTAACTCTCGAGCAGTACTTC,TRBV12-3/TRBV12-4,-,-,TRBJ2-7
CASSFDGEAFF,TGTGCCAGCAGCTTTGACGGTGAAGCTTTCTTT,TRBV7-2,many,-,TRBJ1-1
CASSQTSTWGTEAFF,TGTGCCAGCAGCCAAACTTCTACTTGGGGGACTGAAGCTTTCTTT,TRBV7-3,few,-,TRBJ1-1
CASSSSGGAGELFF,TGTGCCAGCAGTTCTAGCGGGGGGGCCGGGGAGCTGTTTTTT,TRBV12-3/TRBV12-4,many,TRBD2,TRBJ2-2
CASSYDSSGNTIYF,TGTGCCAGCAGTTACGACAGCTCTGGAAACACCATATATTTT,TRBV6-5,many,-,TRBJ1-3
CSARDPLGQGAGEQYF,TGCAGTGCTAGAGATCCTCTCGGACAGGGGGCGGGGGAGCAGTACTTC,TRBV20-1,few,TRBD1,TRBJ2-7
CASSRRQGPVSNEQFF,TGTGCCAGCAGCCGACGCCAGGGGCCCGTCTCCAATGAGCAGTTCTTC,TRBV12-3/TRBV12-4,-,-,TRBJ2-1
CASSLEPSLDTQYF,TGCGCCAGCAGCTTGGAACCCAGCTTAGATACGCAGTATTTT,TRBV5-1,-,-,TRBJ2-3
CASSRVASTDTQYF,TGTGCCAGTAGTAGAGTAGCAAGCACAGATACGCAGTATTTT,TRBV19,few,-,TRBJ2-3
CASSFTGLAGNTGELFF,TGTGCCAGCAGTTTTACAGGACTAGCGGGAAACACCGGGGAGCTGTTTTTT,TRBV6-6,many,TRBD2,TRBJ2-2
CASSLSNRVYEQYF,TGTGCCAGCAGTTTGTCGAACAGGGTCTACGAGCAGTACTTC,TRBV28,-,-,TRBJ2-7
CASSSYRGRAYEQYF,TGTGCCAGCAGTTCCTACAGGGGTAGGGCCTACGAGCAGTACTTC,TRBV28,-,TRBD1,TRBJ2-7
CASSLGLASTDTQYF,TGTGCCAGCAGCTTAGGGCTAGCTAGCACAGATACGCAGTATTTT,TRBV7-6,-,-,TRBJ2-3
CASSQGARVEAFF,TGCGCCAGCAGCCAGGGGGCTCGTGTTGAAGCTTTCTTT,TRBV4-1,-,-,TRBJ1-1
CSAKGILGDSYEQYF,TGCAGTGCTAAAGGGATTTTAGGAGACTCCTACGAGCAGTACTTC,TRBV20-1,large,-,TRBJ2-7
CASSHNRYEQYF,TGTGCCAGCAGTCACAACCGGTACGAGCAGTACTTC,TRBV6-2/TRBV6-3,-,-,TRBJ2-7
CASSPYSSLYNEQFF,TGTGCCAGCAGCCCCTACTCCTCCCTCTACAATGAGCAGTTCTTC,TRBV28,-,-,TRBJ2-1